This T cell receptor beta chain was sequenced during a study of shared clonotypes between healthy human individuals. Points from the study as a whole: Clonotypes shared by all four sorted-subset donors had higher generation probabilities than non-shared clonotypes.

This clone was detected only once. The antigen remains undetermined. The same CDR3 also results from other DNA sequences found in this sample. V was clipped by 1 base and J by 3 bases; unmatched bases: 6. CDR3 length: 15 residues. Germline V gives CDR1 SGHVS, CDR2 FNYEAQ. The table came from immunoSEQ multiplex PCR; TCRdb's copy has only in-frame clones and leaves some out. Of around 2.1 million clones detected, just over 90% appear once; the ten largest clones hold 1.7%. Positive CCR7 selection of CD45RO-negative cells yielded the naive CD8 cells, and terminally differentiated effector memory CD45RA+ cells were excluded.

The specimen sequenced was naive CD8+ T cells from PBMCs. This receptor was taken from a man aged 18 to 30 in good health. Some clones in this sample may be carry-over from other donors' samples. The rearrangement links TRBV7-6 to TRBJ2-7; 7 bases match TRBD2. The CDR3 sequence is CASSLGGGMGYEQYF. The CDR3 bases are TGTGCCAGCAGCTTAGGCGGGGGTATGGGCTACGAGCAGTACTTC.